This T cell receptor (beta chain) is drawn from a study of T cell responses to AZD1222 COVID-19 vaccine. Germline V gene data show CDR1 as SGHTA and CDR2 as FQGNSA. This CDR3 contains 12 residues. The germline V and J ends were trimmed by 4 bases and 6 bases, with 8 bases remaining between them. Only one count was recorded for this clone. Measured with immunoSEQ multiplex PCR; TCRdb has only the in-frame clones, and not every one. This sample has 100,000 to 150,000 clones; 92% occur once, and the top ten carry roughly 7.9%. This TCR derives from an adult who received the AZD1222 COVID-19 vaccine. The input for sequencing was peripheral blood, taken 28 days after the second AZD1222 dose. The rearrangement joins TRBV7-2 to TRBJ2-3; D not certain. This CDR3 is CASSYGSDTQYF. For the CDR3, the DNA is TGTGCCAGCAGCTACGGCAGCGATACGCAGTATTTT.